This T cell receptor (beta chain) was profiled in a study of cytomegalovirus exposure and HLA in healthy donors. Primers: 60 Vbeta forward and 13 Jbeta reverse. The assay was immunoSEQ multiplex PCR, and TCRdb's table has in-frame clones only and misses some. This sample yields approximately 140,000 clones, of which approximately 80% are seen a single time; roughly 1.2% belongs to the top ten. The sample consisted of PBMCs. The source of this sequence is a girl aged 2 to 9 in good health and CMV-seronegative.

The CDR3 DNA sequence: TGCGCCAGCAGCCAACTCGGACAGGGTGTGGATGGCTACACCTTC. It yields the protein CASSQLGQGVDGYTF. The genes are TRBV4-3 and TRBJ1-2; TRBD1 matches 8 bases. The CDR3 runs to 15 residues. Germline CDR1 and CDR2: LGHNA and YSLEER. Trimming removed 2 bases from V and 6 bases from J; junction bases left unmatched: 8.